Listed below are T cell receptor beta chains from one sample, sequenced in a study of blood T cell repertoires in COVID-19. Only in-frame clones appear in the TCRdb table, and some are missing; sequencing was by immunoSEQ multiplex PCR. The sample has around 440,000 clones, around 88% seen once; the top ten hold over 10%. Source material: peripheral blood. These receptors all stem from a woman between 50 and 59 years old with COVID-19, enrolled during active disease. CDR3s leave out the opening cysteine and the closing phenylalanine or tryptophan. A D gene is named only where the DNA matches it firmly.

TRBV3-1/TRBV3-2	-	ASSQEARDEQF
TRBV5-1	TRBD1	ASSLLGEGGQVGGYT
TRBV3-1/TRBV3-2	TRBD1	ASSEFRGQGAVGGYT
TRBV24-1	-	ATSEARGRETQY
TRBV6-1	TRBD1	ASSELWTGPYGYT
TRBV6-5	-	ASSSPRRSHPNEQF
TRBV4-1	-	ASSHSGSRGIREAF
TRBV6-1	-	ASSEVGGSAF
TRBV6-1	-	ASSDNRKLEAF
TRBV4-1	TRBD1	ASSHGQGMGLF
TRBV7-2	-	ASSLGPANNSPLH
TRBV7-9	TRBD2	ASSLWLAGGRGPADTQY
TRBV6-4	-	ASLPEEAHEISPLH
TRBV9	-	ASSADTDDSPLH
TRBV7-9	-	ASSLRRDTPVDYEQF
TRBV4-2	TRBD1	ASSRGTDLEEKLF
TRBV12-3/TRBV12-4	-	ASSQQGNTEAF
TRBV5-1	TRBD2	ASSLANRLAGGSTDTQY